This TCR beta chain is from a study of blood T cells in healthy people across ages. Overall study results and limits: Nothing was known about donor CMV status, and this possibly confounded expanded clonotype changes. When set beside aged donors, long-lived donors presented more naive CD4+ cells and higher diversity.

As for this clonotype: The antigen is unknown.

Individuals who donated were healthy Caucasians from Russia aged roughly 6 to 100. Through a sample-barcoded 5' primer and a J-beta primer mix, a second PCR was run for roughly 6 to 11 cycles. MiXCR, run by TCRdb on the 5' RACE reads, gives a single entry per CDR3 protein. This table has 600,000 to 650,000 distinct CDR3 sequences, roughly 58% appearing once. The sample was blood. This TCR derives from a man aged 55 to 69 in good health.

In DNA form, the CDR3 reads TGCGCCAGTGATTTCCCCTACGAGCAGTACTTC. Residues: CASDFPYEQYF. V is TRBV10-2 and J is TRBJ2-7; D is undetermined. Trimming took 9 bases from V and 2 from J, leaving 8 bases between them. Germline V CDR1 and CDR2: WSHSY, SAAADI. This CDR3 has 11 amino acids.